Following are 10 T cell receptor beta chains from one sample sequenced in a study of tumor-infiltrating lymphocytes in localized non-small cell lung cancer. Sequenced by immunoSEQ multiplex PCR; TCRdb stores in-frame clones only, minus some. The repertoire holds roughly 12,000 clones, with 75% to 80% as singletons. Sequencing was carried out using uninvolved lung tissue not adjacent to the tumor. Every receptor here comes from a human donor with non-small cell lung cancer.

The chain links TRBV27 to TRBJ2-3; D remains unclear. Germline assignment: CDR1 MNHEY and CDR2 SMNVEV (reference sequence). This CDR3 region has 14 residues. Trimming took 4 bases from V and 2 from J, leaving 10 bases between them. CDR3 nucleotide sequence: TGTGCCAGCAGTTCCGGACCACTCACAGATACGCAGTATTTT. It translates to CASSSGPLTDTQYF.

The genes are TRBV25-1 and TRBJ2-7; D possibly corresponds to TRBD1 (8 bases). V was shortened by 4 bases and J by 2 bases, with 15 bases between the two germline ends. This CDR3 is 15 amino acids long. In germline, CDR1 is MGHDK, CDR2 SYGVNS. CDR3 amino acids: CASSALQGGTYEQYF. The CDR3, as DNA: TGTGCCAGCAGTGCACTACAGGGGGGGACCTACGAGCAGTACTTC.

The rearrangement joins TRBV5-4 to TRBJ1-1; D is uncertain. The CDR3 runs to 13 residues. Germline-derived CDR1 and CDR2 are SGHNT and YYREEE (reference sequence). V was trimmed by 4 bases and J by 4 bases, leaving 11 bases between them. Here the CDR3 reads CASSPPYSTEAFF. As DNA, the CDR3 is TGTGCCAGCAGCCCACCCTATAGCACTGAAGCTTTCTTT.

The J gene is TRBJ2-6, the V gene TRBV28; tentatively, D is TRBD1 or TRBD2 (5 bases each). The CDR3 is 16 amino acids. V lost 8 bases and J 4 bases, leaving 18 bases between the germline ends. CDR1 MDHEN and CDR2 SYDVKM come from the germline V gene. The CDR3 protein is CASGPYPGSGANVLTF. In nucleotides, the CDR3 is TGTGCCAGCGGCCCCTATCCAGGGAGCGGGGCCAACGTCCTGACTTTC.

The rearrangement joins TRBV5-1 to TRBJ2-5, with D tentatively TRBD1 (7 bases). Trimming shortened V by 4 bases and J by 1 base, and 14 bases separated the two germline ends. Germline V gene data show CDR1 as SGHRS and CDR2 as YFSETQ. CDR3 length: 15 residues. The CDR3, as DNA: TGCGCCAGCAGCGCGGGACAGCCTTTCCAAGAGACCCAGTACTTC. Protein product: CASSAGQPFQETQYF.

This clone was seen just once. The gene calls are TRBV5-1 and TRBJ1-4, with no clear D. The V and J ends lost 0 bases and 3 bases respectively, with 9 bases between them. This CDR3 comprises 15 residues. Germline CDR1 is SGHRS and CDR2 is YFSETQ. The CDR3 bases are TGCGCCAGCAGCTTGGAGCGGCCCTCTAATGAAAAACTGTTTTTT. It codes for CASSLERPSNEKLFF.

This clone showed up just a few times. The chain is built from TRBV6-5 and TRBJ1-1; unclear D gene. Between the trimmed V and J ends, which lost 6 bases and 1 base, there was a span of 9 bases. Germline loops: CDR1 MNHEY, CDR2 SVGAGI. This CDR3 region has 13 residues. The chain's CDR3 is CASSRRRNTEAFF. The CDR3 coding sequence is TGTGCCAGCAGCCGGAGACGGAACACTGAAGCTTTCTTT.

The chain joins TRBV5-1 to TRBJ1-4; possible D gene TRBD1, 6 bases. Germline values: CDR1 SGHRS, CDR2 YFSETQ. With 2 bases removed from V and 10 bases from J, the gap between germline ends came to 18 bases. The CDR3 length is 15 residues. CDR3 DNA: TGCGCCAGCAGCTTCGAAGGGACACCGGGTGGAAAACTGTTTTTT. The encoded protein is CASSFEGTPGGKLFF.

The chain combines TRBV7-2 with TRBJ1-6; weak D call: TRBD1 (5 bases). This CDR3 is built from 16 residues. Germline loops: CDR1 SGHTA, CDR2 FQGNSA. V dropped 5 bases and J dropped 7 bases, with 18 bases sitting between them. The CDR3 region has the DNA TGTGCCAGCAGCCCCAGAGGAGGGACGGCAAATTCACCCCTCCACTTT. It is translated as CASSPRGGTANSPLHF.

This chain joins TRBV5-1 and TRBJ2-3; D possibly corresponds to TRBD1 (6 bases). V was shortened by 0 bases and J by 1 base, with 15 bases between the two germline ends. This CDR3 has 17 residues. CDR1 is SGHRS and CDR2 is YFSETQ in the germline V gene. The chain's CDR3 is CASSLELRGSGTDTQYF. CDR3 coding DNA: TGCGCCAGCAGCTTGGAATTAAGGGGGTCGGGCACAGATACGCAGTATTTT. The complete variable domain, with remaining parts taken from reference TRBV5-1 and TRBJ2-3, reads KAGVTQTPRYLIKTRGQQVTLSCSPISGHRSVSWYQQTPGQGLQFLFEYFSETQRNKGNFPGRFSGRQFSNSRSEMNVSTLELGDSALYLCASSLELRGSGTDTQYFGPGTRLTVL.